This TCR beta chain stems from a study of CD8 T cells in ankylosing spondylitis. Details on this clonotype: The antigen is unknown.

Libraries of TCR beta came from quantitative 5'-RACE with molecular barcodes. TCRdb reanalysed the 5' RACE reads using MiXCR and keeps one entry per CDR3 protein. The table lists around 450,000 distinct CDR3 sequences, roughly a quarter of them singletons. V was clipped by 2 bases and J by 5 bases, with 12 bases between them. This CDR3 is 13 amino acids long. The V gene's germline CDR1 is SQVTM and CDR2 ANQGSEA. Overall study findings and caveats: Apparently characteristic of ankylosing spondylitis blood was a TCR beta motif (roughly eight highly homologous variants).

This sequence originates from a male donor with ankylosing spondylitis. The rearrangement uses TRBV29-1 and TRBJ1-2; TRBD1 might be the D (5 bases). Sequencing input: blood, either unsorted or a sorted T cell fraction (not recorded which). In DNA, the CDR3 is TGCAGCGTTGAAAGGGGCCGAGGGTATGGCTACACCTTC. As protein: CSVERGRGYGYTF.